This T cell receptor (beta chain) was profiled in a study of cytomegalovirus exposure and HLA in healthy donors. The PCR was carried out with 60 Vbeta primers and 13 Jbeta primers. The data were produced by immunoSEQ multiplex PCR, yet TCRdb's version contains in-frame clones alone and is incomplete. The sample shows more than 200,000 clones, 60% to 80% of them seen only once. On this clone itself: Its antigen is still unknown.

General study findings and limits: The study labeled 150 to 200 TCR beta chains cytomegalovirus-associated.

The V and J ends lost 1 base and 0 bases, in that order; junction bases with no gene match: 2. The CDR3 contains 15 residues. In germline, CDR1 is PRHDT, CDR2 FYEKMQ (reference sequence). The sample comprised PBMCs. This TCR was sampled from a man younger than 35 in good health and CMV-seronegative. V and J are TRBV13 and TRBJ2-7; 8 bases match TRBD1. CDR3: CASSLAGGGSYEQYF. CDR3 nucleotide sequence: TGTGCCAGCAGCTTAGCAGGGGGCGGCTCCTACGAGCAGTACTTC.